The entry that follows covers one T cell receptor beta chain sequence. This sample is part of a study of blood T cell repertoires in COVID-19. Study-wide context: Samples came from the United States, Italy and Spain, spanning acute and convalescent COVID-19. The analysed material was cDNA or gDNA that came from T cells, B-cell-depleted T cells, or PBMCs.

The ends were cut back, 4 bases at V and 6 bases at J, with 5 bases in the middle. Germline CDR1 and CDR2: LNHDA and SQIVND (reference sequence). The CDR3 length is 11 residues. Under the authors' procedure: Amplification with reference gene primers provided the estimates of nucleated cell counts. The method was immunoSEQ multiplex PCR; TCRdb's version includes in-frame clones alone and lacks a portion of them. The DNA was the basis for D and trimming; V, J and clone size are from that table. The top ten clones hold 15% to 20% of a sample with approximately 150,000 clones, 70% to 80% of them seen once.

Specimen: peripheral blood. This sequence originates from a man aged 45 to 65 with acute or convalescent COVID-19. The chain couples TRBV19 to TRBJ2-3, with D possibly being TRBD1 (5 bases). CDR3 amino acids: CASSTGDTQYF. In DNA form, the CDR3 reads TGTGCCAGTAGTACAGGGGATACGCAGTATTTT. The whole variable domain, filled in from reference TRBV19 and TRBJ2-3, reads DGGITQSPKYLFRKEGQNVTLSCEQNLNHDAMYWYRQDPGQGLRLIYYSQIVNDFQKGDIAEGYSVSREKKESFPLTVTSAQKNPTAFYLCASSTGDTQYFGPGTRLTVL.